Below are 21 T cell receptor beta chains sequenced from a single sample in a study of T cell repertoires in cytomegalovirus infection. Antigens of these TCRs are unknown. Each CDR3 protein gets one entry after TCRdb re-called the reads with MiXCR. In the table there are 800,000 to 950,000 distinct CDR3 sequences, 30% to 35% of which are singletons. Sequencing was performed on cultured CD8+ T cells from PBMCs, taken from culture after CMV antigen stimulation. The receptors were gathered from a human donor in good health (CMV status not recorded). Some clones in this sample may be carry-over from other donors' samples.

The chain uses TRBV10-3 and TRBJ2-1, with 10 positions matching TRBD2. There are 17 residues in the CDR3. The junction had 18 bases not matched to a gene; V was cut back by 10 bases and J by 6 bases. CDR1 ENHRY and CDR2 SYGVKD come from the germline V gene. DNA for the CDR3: TGTGCCACCGGGACTTTAGCGGGGGGTCTGGAAGTCAATGAGCAGTTCTTC. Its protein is CATGTLAGGLEVNEQFF.

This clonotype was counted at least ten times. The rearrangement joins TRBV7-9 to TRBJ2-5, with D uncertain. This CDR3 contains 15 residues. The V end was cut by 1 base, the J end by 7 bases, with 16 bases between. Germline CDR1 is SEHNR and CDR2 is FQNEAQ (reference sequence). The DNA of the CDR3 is TGTGCCAGCAGCTTAGAGGGCTACGGTGGTGGGACCCAGTACTTC. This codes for CASSLEGYGGGTQYF.

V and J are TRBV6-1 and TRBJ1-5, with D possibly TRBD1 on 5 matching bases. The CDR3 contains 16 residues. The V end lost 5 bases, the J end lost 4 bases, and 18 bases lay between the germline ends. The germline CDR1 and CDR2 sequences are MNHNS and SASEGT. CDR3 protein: CASSPHSGTENQPQHF. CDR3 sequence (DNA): TGTGCCAGCAGTCCACATTCGGGGACGGAGAATCAGCCCCAGCATTTT.

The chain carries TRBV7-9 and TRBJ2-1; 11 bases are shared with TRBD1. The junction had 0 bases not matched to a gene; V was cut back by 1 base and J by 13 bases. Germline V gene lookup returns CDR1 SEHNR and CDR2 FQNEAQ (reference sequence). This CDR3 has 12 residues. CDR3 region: CASSLGTGGQFF. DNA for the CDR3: TGTGCCAGCAGCTTAGGGACAGGGGGCCAGTTCTTC.

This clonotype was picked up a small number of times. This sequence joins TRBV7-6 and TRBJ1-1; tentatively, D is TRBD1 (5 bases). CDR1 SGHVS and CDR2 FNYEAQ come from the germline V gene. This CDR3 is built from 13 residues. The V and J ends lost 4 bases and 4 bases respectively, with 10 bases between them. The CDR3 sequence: CASSSEQGTEAFF. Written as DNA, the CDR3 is TGTGCCAGCAGCTCGGAGCAGGGCACTGAAGCTTTCTTT. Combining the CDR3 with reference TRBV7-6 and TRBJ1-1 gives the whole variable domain GAGVSQSPRYKVTKRGQDVALRCDPISGHVSLYWYRQALGQGPEFLTYFNYEAQQDKSGLPNDRFSAERPEGSISTLTIQRTEQRDSAMYRCASSSEQGTEAFFGQGTRLTVV.

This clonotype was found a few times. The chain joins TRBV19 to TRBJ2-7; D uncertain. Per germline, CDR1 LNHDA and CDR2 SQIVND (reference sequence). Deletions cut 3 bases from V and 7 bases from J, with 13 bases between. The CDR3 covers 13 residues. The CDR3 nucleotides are TGTGCCAGTAGTATGAGGATTGGCGGAGAGCAGTACGTC. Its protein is CASSMRIGGEQYV.

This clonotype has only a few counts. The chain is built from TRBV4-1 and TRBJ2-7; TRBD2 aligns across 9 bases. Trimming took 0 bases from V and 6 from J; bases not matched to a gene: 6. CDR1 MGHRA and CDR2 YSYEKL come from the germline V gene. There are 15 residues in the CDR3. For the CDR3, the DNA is TGCGCCAGCAGCCAAGACGGCGGGGGGGCGGCCGAGCAGTACTTC. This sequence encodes CASSQDGGGAAEQYF.

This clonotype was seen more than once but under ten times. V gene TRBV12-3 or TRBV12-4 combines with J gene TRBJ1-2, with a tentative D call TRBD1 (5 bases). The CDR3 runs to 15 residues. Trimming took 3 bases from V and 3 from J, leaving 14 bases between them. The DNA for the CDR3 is TGTGCCAGCAGTTTTGGAGGGGTGGGAGACTATGGCTACACCTTC. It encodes CASSFGGVGDYGYTF.

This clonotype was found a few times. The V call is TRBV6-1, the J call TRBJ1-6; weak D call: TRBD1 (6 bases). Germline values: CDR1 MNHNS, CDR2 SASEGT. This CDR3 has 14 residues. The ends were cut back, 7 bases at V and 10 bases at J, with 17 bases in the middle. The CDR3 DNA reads TGTGCCAGCAACGATCAAGGGGGTGGGTCACCCCTCCACTTT. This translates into CASNDQGGGSPLHF.

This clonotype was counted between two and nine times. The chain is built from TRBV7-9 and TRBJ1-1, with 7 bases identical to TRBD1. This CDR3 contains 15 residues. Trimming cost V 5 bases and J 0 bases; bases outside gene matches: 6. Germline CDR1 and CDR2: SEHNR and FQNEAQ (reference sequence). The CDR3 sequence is CASSGTGDMNTEAFF. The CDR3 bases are TGTGCCAGCAGCGGAACAGGGGACATGAACACTGAAGCTTTCTTT.

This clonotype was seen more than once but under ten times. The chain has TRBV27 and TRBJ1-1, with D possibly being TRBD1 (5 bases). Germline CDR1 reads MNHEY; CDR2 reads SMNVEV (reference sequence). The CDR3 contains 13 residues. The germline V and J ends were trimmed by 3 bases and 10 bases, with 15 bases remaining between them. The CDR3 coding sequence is TGTGCCAGCAGTTTCTCCAGGGATCATCCAGCTTTCTTT. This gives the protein CASSFSRDHPAFF.

The CDR3 sequence: CASSPSYSSYEQYV. Here the CDR3 DNA reads TGCGCCAGCAGCCCCTCGTACAGCTCCTACGAGCAGTACGTC. The V call is TRBV4-1, the J call TRBJ2-7; D gene ambiguous. There are 14 residues in the CDR3. The germline CDR1 and CDR2 sequences are MGHRA and YSYEKL. Trimming took 4 bases from V and 0 from J, leaving 10 bases between them.

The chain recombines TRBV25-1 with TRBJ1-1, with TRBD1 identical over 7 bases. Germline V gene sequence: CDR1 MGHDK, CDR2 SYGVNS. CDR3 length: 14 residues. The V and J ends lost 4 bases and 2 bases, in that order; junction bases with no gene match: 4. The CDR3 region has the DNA TGTGCCAGCAGTGCGGGGACAGCCAACACTGAAGCTTTCTTT. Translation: CASSAGTANTEAFF.

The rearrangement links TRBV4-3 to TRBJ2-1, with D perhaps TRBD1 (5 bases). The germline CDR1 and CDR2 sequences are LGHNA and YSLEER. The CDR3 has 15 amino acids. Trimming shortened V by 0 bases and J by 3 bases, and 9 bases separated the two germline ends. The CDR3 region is CASSQDRALYNEQFF. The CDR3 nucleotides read TGCGCCAGCAGCCAAGACAGGGCCCTCTACAATGAGCAGTTCTTC.

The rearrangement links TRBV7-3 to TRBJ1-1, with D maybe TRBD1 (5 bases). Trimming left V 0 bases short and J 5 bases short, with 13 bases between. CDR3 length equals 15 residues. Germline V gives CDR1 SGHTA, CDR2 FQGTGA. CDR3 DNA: TGTGCCAGCAGCTTAACAGGGGCAGGGCGGACTGAAGCTTTCTTT. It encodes CASSLTGAGRTEAFF.

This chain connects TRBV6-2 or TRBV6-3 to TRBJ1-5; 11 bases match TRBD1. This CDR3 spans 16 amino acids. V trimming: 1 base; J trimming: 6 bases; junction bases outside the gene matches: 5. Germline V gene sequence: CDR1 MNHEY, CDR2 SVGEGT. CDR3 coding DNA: TGTGCCAGCAGTTACTTCCCGGGACAGGGGGTTCAGCCCCAGCATTTT. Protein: CASSYFPGQGVQPQHF.

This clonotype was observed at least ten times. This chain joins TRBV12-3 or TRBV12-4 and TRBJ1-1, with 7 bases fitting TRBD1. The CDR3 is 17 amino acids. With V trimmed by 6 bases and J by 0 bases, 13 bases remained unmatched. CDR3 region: CASSPLGTRGMNTEAFF. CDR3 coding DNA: TGTGCCAGCAGCCCCTTGGGGACCAGGGGGATGAACACTGAAGCTTTCTTT.

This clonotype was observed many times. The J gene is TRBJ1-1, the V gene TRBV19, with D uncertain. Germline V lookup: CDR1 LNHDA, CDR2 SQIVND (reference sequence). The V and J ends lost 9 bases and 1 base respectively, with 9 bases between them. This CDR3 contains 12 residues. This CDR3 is CASGLRNTEAFF. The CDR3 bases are TGTGCCAGCGGGTTGCGGAACACTGAAGCTTTCTTT.

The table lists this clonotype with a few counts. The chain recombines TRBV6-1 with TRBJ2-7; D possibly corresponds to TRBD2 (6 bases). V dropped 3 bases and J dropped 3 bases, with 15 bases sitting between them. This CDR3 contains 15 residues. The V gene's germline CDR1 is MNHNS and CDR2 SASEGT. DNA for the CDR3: TGTGCCAGCAGTGAGTTCAGGGAGGTTAACTACGAGCAGTACGTC. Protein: CASSEFREVNYEQYV.

The CDR3 region has the DNA TGCAGTGCTAGATTTCGACAGGAACAAAATTCACCCCTCCACTTT. Amino acid sequence: CSARFRQEQNSPLHF. J is TRBJ1-6 and V is TRBV20-1, with D possibly TRBD1 on 6 matching bases. Trimming cost V 2 bases and J 7 bases, with 15 bases left between them. The CDR3 runs to 15 residues. Germline CDR1 reads DFQATT; CDR2 reads SNEGSKA (reference sequence).

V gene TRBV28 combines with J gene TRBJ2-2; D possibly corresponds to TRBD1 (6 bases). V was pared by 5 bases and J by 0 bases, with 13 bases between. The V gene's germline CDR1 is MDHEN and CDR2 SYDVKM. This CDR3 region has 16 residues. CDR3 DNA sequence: TGTGCCAGCAGTCCACTAGGGGGTTCGAACACCGGGGAGCTGTTTTTT. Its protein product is CASSPLGGSNTGELFF.